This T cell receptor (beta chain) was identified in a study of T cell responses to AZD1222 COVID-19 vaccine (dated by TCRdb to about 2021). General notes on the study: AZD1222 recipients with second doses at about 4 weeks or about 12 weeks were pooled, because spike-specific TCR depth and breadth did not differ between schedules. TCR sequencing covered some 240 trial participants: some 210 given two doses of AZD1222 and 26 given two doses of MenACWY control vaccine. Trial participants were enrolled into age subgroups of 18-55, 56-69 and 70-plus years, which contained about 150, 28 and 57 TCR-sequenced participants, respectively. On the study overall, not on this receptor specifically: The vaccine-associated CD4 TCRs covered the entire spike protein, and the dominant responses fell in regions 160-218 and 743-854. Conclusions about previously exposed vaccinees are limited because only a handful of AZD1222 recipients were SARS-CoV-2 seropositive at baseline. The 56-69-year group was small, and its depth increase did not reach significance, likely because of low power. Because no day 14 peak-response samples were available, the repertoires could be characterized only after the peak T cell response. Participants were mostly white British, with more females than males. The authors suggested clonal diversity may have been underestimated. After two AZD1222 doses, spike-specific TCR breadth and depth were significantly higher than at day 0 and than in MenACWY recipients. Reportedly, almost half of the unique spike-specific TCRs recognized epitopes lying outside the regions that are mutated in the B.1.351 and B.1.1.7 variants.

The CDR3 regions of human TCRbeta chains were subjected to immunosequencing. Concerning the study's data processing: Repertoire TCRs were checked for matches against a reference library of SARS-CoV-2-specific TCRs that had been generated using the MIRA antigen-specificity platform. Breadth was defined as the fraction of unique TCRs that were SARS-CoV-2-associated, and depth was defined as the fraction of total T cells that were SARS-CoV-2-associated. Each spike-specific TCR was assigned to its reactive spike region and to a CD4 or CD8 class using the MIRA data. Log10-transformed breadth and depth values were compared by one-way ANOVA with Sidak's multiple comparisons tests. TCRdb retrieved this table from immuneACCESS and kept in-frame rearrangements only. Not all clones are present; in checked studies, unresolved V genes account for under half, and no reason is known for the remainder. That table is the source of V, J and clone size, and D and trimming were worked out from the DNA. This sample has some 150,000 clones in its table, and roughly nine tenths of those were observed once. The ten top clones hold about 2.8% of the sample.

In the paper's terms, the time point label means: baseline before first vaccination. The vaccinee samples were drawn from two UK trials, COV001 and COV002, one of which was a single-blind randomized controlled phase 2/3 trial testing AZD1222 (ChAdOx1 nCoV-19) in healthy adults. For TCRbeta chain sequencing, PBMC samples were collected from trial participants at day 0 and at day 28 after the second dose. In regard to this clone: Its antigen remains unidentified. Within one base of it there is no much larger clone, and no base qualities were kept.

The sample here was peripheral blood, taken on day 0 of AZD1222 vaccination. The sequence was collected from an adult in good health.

Here is the DNA: TGTGCCAGCAGGGACAGTCTCCAAGAGACCCAGTACTTC. Its protein is CASRDSLQETQYF. The receptor chain draws on TRBV12-3 or TRBV12-4 and TRBJ2-5, with TRBD1 tentatively as D gene (6 bases match). At the junction V is shortened by 6 bases and J by 1 base, with 9 bases in between. Its CDR3 holds 13 amino acids, cysteine through phenylalanine. Only the CDR3 DNA stays, 39 bases, in frame from base 1.